This TCR beta chain was sequenced for a study of cytomegalovirus exposure and HLA in healthy donors. Overall study: Unique TCRs numbering some 93 million, obtained from HLA-typed donors, made up an early data release.

Vbeta (60) and Jbeta (13) primers were used in the PCR. Sequencing was performed with immunoSEQ multiplex PCR; in TCRdb, only in-frame clones are kept and a portion is missing. Among 150,000 to 200,000 clones listed, roughly 83% were seen once. The CDR3 contains 16 residues. After removal of 1 base from V and 2 bases from J, the junction contained 7 bases not matched to a gene. Per germline, CDR1 SNHLY and CDR2 FYNNEI. The clonotype comes from a boy aged 2 to 9 in good health and CMV-seronegative. Sequenced sample: PBMCs. The chain recombines TRBV2 with TRBJ1-1; 7 bases map to TRBD1. The chain's CDR3 is CASSEGQGGGNTEAFF. The CDR3 DNA sequence: TGTGCCAGCAGTGAAGGACAGGGTGGGGGAAACACTGAAGCTTTCTTT.